A single sample is the source of the 9 T cell receptor beta chains below, sequenced in a study of PD-1 blockade in classical Hodgkin lymphoma. Produced via immunoSEQ multiplex PCR; TCRdb's table is partial and in-frame only. The sample contains tens of thousands of clones, roughly nine tenths of which appear only once. Every single patient, without exception, relapsed after autologous stem cell transplantation, and brentuximab vedotin exposure varied. The sample was peripheral blood mononuclear cells (PBMCs), taken before the second cycle of nivolumab. Source of these receptors: a human donor with classical Hodgkin lymphoma.

The V and J genes are TRBV29-1 and TRBJ1-1, with no clear D. The V end lost 3 bases, the J end lost 0 bases, and 8 bases lay between the germline ends. The length of the CDR3 is 13 residues. Germline V gene lookup returns CDR1 SQVTM and CDR2 ANQGSEA. The CDR3 spells CSVERPLNTEAFF. The CDR3 DNA reads as TGCAGCGTTGAGCGACCGCTGAACACTGAAGCTTTCTTT.

The chain couples TRBV27 to TRBJ1-4, with D tentatively TRBD1 (6 bases). This CDR3 contains 15 residues. The ends were cut back, 5 bases at V and 8 bases at J, with 18 bases in the middle. Germline CDR1 and CDR2: MNHEY and SMNVEV (reference sequence). CDR3 in amino acids: CASSTYRDQVEKLFF. The CDR3 nucleotides read TGTGCCAGCAGTACCTACAGGGACCAAGTGGAAAAACTGTTTTTT.

This clone was counted once. V usage is TRBV28 and J usage is TRBJ1-1; 7 bases map to TRBD1. The V gene's germline CDR1 is MDHEN and CDR2 SYDVKM. The CDR3 runs 13 residues. V gave up 4 bases and J gave up 7 bases; unmatched junction bases: 6. CDR3 in amino acids: CASSWDRKGEAFF. The DNA for the CDR3 is TGTGCCAGCAGTTGGGACAGAAAAGGTGAAGCTTTCTTT.

V usage is TRBV7-3 and J usage is TRBJ1-4; 7 bases map to TRBD1. CDR1 is SGHTA, CDR2 FQGTGA, per germline. V dropped 5 bases and J dropped 3; count of bases not matched to a gene: 12. The CDR3 consists of 17 residues. This CDR3 reads CASSPSPDRTANEKLFF. The CDR3 DNA sequence: TGTGCCAGCAGCCCAAGCCCGGACAGGACGGCTAATGAAAAACTGTTTTTT.

The V call is TRBV18, the J call TRBJ2-2; no clear D. The CDR3 is made up of 15 amino acids. V shed 5 bases and J shed 0 bases, with 10 bases lying between them. Germline values: CDR1 KGHSH, CDR2 LQKENI. The CDR3: CASSSPGSNTGELFF. In DNA, the CDR3 is TGTGCCAGCTCAAGCCCAGGATCGAACACCGGGGAGCTGTTTTTT.

This chain uses TRBV19 with TRBJ1-4; tentatively, D is TRBD1 (5 bases). CDR1 and CDR2 (germline): LNHDA, SQIVND (reference sequence). V shed 8 bases and J shed 4 bases, with 11 bases lying between them. CDR3 length equals 13 residues. CDR3 in amino acids: CASGDGLNEKLFF. The CDR3 DNA is TGTGCCAGTGGGGACGGGCTTAATGAAAAACTGTTTTTT.

This chain joins TRBV2 and TRBJ1-2; 8 bases are a match to TRBD1. Germline CDR1 and CDR2: SNHLY and FYNNEI. J lost 4 bases, V lost 6 bases, and 4 bases had no gene match. This CDR3 is 13 amino acids long. The CDR3: CASRDDRGYGYTF. In DNA, the CDR3 is TGTGCCAGCAGGGACGACAGGGGCTATGGCTACACCTTC.

The V call is TRBV14, the J call TRBJ1-2; D unresolved. With 4 bases removed from V and 8 bases from J, the gap between germline ends came to 8 bases. CDR1 and CDR2 from the germline V gene are SGHDN and FVKESK. This CDR3 spans 11 amino acids. CDR3 in DNA: TGTGCCAGCAGCCCCGGCGGAGGCTACACCTTC. This gives the protein CASSPGGGYTF.

The table lists this clone with a count of one. The CDR3 reads CASSEGQAWTGELFF. DNA for the CDR3: TGCGCCAGCAGTGAGGGGCAGGCCTGGACCGGGGAGCTGTTTTTT. This sequence joins TRBV10-1 and TRBJ2-2; D is unresolved. The germline V gene encodes CDR1 WNHNN and CDR2 SYGVQD (reference sequence). V was cut by 2 bases and J by 5 bases, with 12 bases left in between. This CDR3 contains 15 residues.